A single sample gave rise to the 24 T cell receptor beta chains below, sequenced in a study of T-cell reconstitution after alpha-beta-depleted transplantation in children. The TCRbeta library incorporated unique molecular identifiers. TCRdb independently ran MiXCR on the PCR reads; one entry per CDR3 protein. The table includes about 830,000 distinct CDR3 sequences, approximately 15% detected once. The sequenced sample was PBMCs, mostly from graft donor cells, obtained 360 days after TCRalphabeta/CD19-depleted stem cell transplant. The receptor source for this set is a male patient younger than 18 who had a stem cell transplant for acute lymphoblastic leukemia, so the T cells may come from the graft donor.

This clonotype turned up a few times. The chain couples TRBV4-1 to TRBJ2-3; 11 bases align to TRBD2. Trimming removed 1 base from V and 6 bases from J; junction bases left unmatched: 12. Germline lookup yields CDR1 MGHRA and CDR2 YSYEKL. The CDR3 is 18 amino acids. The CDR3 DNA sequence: TGCGCCAGCAGCCAAGGCCCGCGGGCTAGCGGGGGGTGGGATACGCAGTATTTT. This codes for CASSQGPRASGGWDTQYF.

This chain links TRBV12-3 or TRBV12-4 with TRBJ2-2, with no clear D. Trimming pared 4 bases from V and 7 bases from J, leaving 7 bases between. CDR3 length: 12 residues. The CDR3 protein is CASSWPSGELFF. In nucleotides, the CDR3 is TGTGCCAGCAGTTGGCCGAGCGGGGAGCTGTTTTTT.

This CDR3 is CSATVGGSNQPQHF. DNA for the CDR3: TGCAGTGCTACTGTAGGGGGGAGCAATCAGCCCCAGCATTTT. The chain links TRBV20-1 to TRBJ1-5; a weak D match, TRBD1 (6 bases). CDR1 and CDR2 from the germline V gene are DFQATT and SNEGSKA (reference sequence). The CDR3 length is 14 residues. V gave up 4 bases and J gave up 1 base, with 11 bases separating them.

The CDR3, as DNA: TGTGCCAGCAGTGCGATGTCAGGAGCGGGATATGAGACCCAGTACTTC. It specifies CASSAMSGAGYETQYF. The V gene is TRBV6-1, the J gene TRBJ2-5, with TRBD2 matching 7 bases. Germline V gene data show CDR1 as MNHNS and CDR2 as SASEGT. This CDR3 has 16 residues. The V gene end was trimmed by 4 bases and the J gene end by 5 bases; junction bases not matched to a gene: 13.

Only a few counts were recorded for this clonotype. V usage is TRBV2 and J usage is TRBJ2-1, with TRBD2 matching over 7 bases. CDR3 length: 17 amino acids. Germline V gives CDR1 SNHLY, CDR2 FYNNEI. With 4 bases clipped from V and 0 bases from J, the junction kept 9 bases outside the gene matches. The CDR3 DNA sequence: TGTGCCAGCAGTGCCTCTCTAGCGGTTAGCTCCTACAATGAGCAGTTCTTC. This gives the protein CASSASLAVSSYNEQFF.

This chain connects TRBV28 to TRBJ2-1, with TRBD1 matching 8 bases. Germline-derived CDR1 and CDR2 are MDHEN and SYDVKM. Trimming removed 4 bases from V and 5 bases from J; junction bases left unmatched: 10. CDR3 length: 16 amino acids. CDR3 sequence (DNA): TGTGCCAGCAGTTCTCCGGGACAGGCCAACCACAATGAGCAGTTCTTC. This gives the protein CASSSPGQANHNEQFF.

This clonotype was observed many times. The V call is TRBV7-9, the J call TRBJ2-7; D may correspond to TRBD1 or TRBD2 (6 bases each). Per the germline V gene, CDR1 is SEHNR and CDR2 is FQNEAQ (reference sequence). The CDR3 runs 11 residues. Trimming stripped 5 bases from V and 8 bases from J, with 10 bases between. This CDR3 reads CASSAGGKQYF. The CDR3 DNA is TGTGCCAGCAGCGCCGGGGGCAAGCAGTACTTC.

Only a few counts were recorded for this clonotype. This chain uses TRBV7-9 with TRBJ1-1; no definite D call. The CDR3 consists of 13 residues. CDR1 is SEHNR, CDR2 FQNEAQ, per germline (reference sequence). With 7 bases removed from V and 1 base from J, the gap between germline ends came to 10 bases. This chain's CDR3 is CASTTQWNTEAFF. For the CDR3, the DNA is TGTGCCAGCACAACCCAGTGGAACACTGAAGCTTTCTTT.

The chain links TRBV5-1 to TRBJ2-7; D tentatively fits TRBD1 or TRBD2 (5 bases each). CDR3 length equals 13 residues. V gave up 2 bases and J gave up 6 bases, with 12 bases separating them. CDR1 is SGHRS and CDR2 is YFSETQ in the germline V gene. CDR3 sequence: CASSFDGDGEQYF. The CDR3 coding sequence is TGCGCCAGCAGCTTTGACGGGGACGGCGAGCAGTACTTC.

CDR3 nucleotides: TGTGCCAGCAGTTTAGGGCCAGGCGGCAATCAGCCCCAGCATTTT. Translated: CASSLGPGGNQPQHF. The chain recombines TRBV12-3 or TRBV12-4 with TRBJ1-5; no clear D gene. The CDR3 consists of 15 residues. V lost 1 base, J lost 2 bases, and 9 bases lay in between.

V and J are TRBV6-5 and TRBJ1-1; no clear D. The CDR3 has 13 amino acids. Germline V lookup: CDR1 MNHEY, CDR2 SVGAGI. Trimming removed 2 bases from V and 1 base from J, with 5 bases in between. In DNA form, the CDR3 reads TGTGCCAGCAGTTACGTGGAGAACACTGAAGCTTTCTTT. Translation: CASSYVENTEAFF.

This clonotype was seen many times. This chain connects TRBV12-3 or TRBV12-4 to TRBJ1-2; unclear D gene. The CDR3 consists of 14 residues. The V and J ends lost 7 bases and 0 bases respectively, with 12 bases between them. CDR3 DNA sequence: TGTGCCAGCACCATAAGAAGAACTAACTATGGCTACACCTTC. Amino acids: CASTIRRTNYGYTF.

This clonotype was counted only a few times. The CDR3 is CASITVSTDTQYF. The CDR3 nucleotides read TGTGCCAGCATAACCGTTAGCACAGATACGCAGTATTTT. The chain uses TRBV5-5 and TRBJ2-3; no clear D gene. Trimming pared 6 bases from V and 0 bases from J, leaving 8 bases between. The CDR3 loop spans 13 amino acids. Germline CDR1 SGHKS, CDR2 YYEKEE (reference sequence).

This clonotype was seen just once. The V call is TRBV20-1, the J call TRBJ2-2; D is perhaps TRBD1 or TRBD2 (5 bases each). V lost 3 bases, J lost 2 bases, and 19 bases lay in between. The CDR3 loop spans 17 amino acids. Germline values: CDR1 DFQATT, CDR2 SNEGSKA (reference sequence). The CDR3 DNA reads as TGCAGTGCTAGCCCTGGGTTAAGGGACCGAAACACCGGGGAGCTGTTTTTT. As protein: CSASPGLRDRNTGELFF.

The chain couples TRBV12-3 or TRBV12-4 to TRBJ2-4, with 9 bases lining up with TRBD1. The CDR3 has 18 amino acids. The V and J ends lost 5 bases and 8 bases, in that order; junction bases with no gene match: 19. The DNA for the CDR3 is TGTGCCAGCAGTGACCAGATCCTCCGGGACAGGGCGGTAGACATTCAGTACTTC. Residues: CASSDQILRDRAVDIQYF.

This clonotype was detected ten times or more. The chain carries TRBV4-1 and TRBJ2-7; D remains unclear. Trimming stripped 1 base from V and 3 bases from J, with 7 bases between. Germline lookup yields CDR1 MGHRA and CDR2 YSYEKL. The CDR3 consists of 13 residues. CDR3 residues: CASSQATRYEQYF. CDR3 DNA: TGCGCCAGCAGCCAAGCGACCCGCTACGAGCAGTACTTC.

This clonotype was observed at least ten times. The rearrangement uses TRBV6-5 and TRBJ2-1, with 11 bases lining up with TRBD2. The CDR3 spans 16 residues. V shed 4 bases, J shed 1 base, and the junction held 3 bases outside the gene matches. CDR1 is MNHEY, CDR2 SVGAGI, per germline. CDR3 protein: CASSSSGRRSYNEQFF. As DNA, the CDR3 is TGTGCCAGCAGTTCTAGCGGGAGGAGGTCCTACAATGAGCAGTTCTTC.

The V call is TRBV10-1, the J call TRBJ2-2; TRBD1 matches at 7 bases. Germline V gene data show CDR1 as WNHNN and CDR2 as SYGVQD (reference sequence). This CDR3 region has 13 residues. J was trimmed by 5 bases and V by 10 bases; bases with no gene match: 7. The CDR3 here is CATSDRRTGELFF. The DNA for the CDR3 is TGCGCCACCTCGGACAGGCGAACCGGGGAGCTGTTTTTT.

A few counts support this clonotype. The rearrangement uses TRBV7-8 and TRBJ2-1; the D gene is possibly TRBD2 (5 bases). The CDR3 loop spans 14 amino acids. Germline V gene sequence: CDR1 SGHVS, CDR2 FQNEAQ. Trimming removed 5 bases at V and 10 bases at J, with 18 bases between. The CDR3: CASSPRAPPGEQFF. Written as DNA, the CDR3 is TGTGCCAGCAGCCCCCGGGCCCCACCGGGGGAGCAGTTCTTC. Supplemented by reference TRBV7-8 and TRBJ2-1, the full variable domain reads GAGVSQSPRYKVAKRGQDVALRCDPISGHVSLFWYQQALGQGPEFLTYFQNEAQLDKSGLPSDRFFAERPEGSVSTLKIQRTQQEDSAVYLCASSPRAPPGEQFFGPGTRLTVL.

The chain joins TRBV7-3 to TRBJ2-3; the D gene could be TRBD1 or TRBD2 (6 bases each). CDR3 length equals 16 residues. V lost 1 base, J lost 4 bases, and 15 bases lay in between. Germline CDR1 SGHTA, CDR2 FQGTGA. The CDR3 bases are TGTGCCAGCAGCTTAATGAGGAGGGGGAGAGCAGATACGCAGTATTTT. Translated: CASSLMRRGRADTQYF. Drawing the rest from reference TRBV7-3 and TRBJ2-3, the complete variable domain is GAGVSQTPSNKVTEKGKYVELRCDPISGHTALYWYRQSLGQGPEFLIYFQGTGAADDSGLPNDRFFAVRPEGSVSTLKIQRTERGDSAVYLCASSLMRRGRADTQYFGPGTRLTVL.

This CDR3 reads CASSGRDRGYLYEQYF. The CDR3 DNA sequence: TGTGCCAGCAGCGGCCGGGACAGGGGGTACCTCTACGAGCAGTACTTC. This sequence joins TRBV7-9 and TRBJ2-7; 11 bases agree with TRBD1. V shed 5 bases, J shed 3 bases, and the junction held 9 bases outside the gene matches. Germline values: CDR1 SEHNR, CDR2 FQNEAQ (reference sequence). This CDR3 region has 16 residues. Variable domain in full (rest from reference TRBV7-9 and TRBJ2-7): DTGVSQNPRHKITKRGQNVTFRCDPISEHNRLYWYRQTLGQGPEFLTYFQNEAQLEKSRLLSDRFSAERPKGSFSTLEIQRTEQGDSAMYLCASSGRDRGYLYEQYFGPGTRLTVT.

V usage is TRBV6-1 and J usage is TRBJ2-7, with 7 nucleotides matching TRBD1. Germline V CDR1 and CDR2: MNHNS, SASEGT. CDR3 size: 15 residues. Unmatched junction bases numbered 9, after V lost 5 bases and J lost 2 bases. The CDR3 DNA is TGTGCCAGCAGTCTTTCCGGACAGGAGACCTACGAGCAGTACTTC. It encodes CASSLSGQETYEQYF.

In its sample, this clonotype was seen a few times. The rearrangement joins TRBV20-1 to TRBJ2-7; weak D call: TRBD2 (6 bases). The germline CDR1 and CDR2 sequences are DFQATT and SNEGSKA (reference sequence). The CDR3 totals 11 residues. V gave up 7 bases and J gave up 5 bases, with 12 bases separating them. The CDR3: CSVRGLNEQYF. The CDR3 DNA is TGCAGTGTAAGGGGACTGAACGAGCAGTACTTC.

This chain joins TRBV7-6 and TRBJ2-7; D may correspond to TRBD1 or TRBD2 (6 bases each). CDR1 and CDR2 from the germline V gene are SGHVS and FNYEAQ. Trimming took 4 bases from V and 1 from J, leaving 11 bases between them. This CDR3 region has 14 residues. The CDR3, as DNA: TGTGCCAGCAGCTCGGAGGGGGAATCCTACGAGCAGTACTTC. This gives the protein CASSSEGESYEQYF.